This T cell receptor (beta chain) was captured in a study of T-cell memory formation after mild COVID-19. Study-wide points: Researchers found some responding clones in pre-infection memory, a sign that cross-reactive memory joined. Clones shrinking from day 15 to 85 showed even CD4/CD8 mixes; later expanders tilted CD4+. In second-wave clones peaking day 37, SARS-CoV-2 specificity remained unconfirmed.

Trimming left V 9 bases short and J 4 bases short, with 20 bases between. The CDR3 has 16 amino acids. CDR1 is SGHNT, CDR2 YYREEE, per germline (reference sequence). A single record per CDR3 protein comes from TCRdb applying MiXCR to the 5' RACE reads. This sample carries under 300,000 distinct CDR3 sequences, about a sixth of them seen once, and the ten largest clones take 3.5%. Points on this clonotype: As yet, its antigen is unknown.

J is TRBJ2-6 and V is TRBV5-4; D may be TRBD1 (6 bases). The sequenced sample was PBMCs or a T cell subset sorted from them (not recorded which). The origin of this receptor is a man aged 18 to 29 who had mild COVID-19 (a few samples of this study predate the infection). Cell type and time point are not known. This CDR3 is CATSLISGTGANVLTF. The CDR3 coding sequence is TGTGCCACCTCGCTTATATCCGGGACAGGGGCCAACGTCCTGACTTTC.